A selection of T cell receptor beta chains follows, all from one sample in a study of T cell responses to AZD1222 COVID-19 vaccine. The repertoire was sequenced with immunoSEQ multiplex PCR; TCRdb's copy has only in-frame clones and lacks some. The sample records some 140,000 clones, about 90% being singletons. Here the sequenced sample was peripheral blood, taken on day 0 of AZD1222 vaccination. These receptor sequences come from an adult in good health. Both conserved end residues are part of each CDR3. Fields, in order: V gene, J gene, CDR3 length, D gene, clone size, CDR3 protein, CDR3 DNA. A D gene is named only where the DNA matches it firmly. Where a row states a size, it is once, few, many or the class of an expanded clone; other rows omit it.

v_call: TRBV3-1/TRBV3-2; j_call: TRBJ2-5; cdr3_length: 15; d_call: .; clone_size: .; cdr3_aa: CASSSEDSLQETQYF; cdr3_nt: TGTGCCAGCAGCTCGGAGGACAGCCTCCAGGAGACCCAGTACTTC
v_call: TRBV5-6; j_call: TRBJ2-2; cdr3_length: 15; d_call: TRBD1; clone_size: .; cdr3_aa: CASSLRDSGTGELFF; cdr3_nt: TGTGCCAGCAGCTTAAGGGACAGCGGCACCGGGGAGCTGTTTTTT
v_call: TRBV27; j_call: TRBJ1-5; cdr3_length: 17; d_call: TRBD1; clone_size: .; cdr3_aa: CASSSIPGQGLEQPQHF; cdr3_nt: TGTGCCAGCAGTTCAATACCGGGACAGGGTTTAGAACAGCCCCAGCATTTT
v_call: TRBV7-9; j_call: TRBJ2-1; cdr3_length: 15; d_call: TRBD1; clone_size: .; cdr3_aa: CASDLQGRQWDEQFF; cdr3_nt: TGTGCCAGCGATTTACAGGGGCGCCAATGGGATGAGCAGTTCTTC
v_call: TRBV10-3; j_call: TRBJ2-1; cdr3_length: 12; d_call: TRBD1; clone_size: once; cdr3_aa: CAASTGKNRQFF; cdr3_nt: TGTGCCGCTTCGACAGGGAAAAATCGGCAGTTCTTC
v_call: TRBV6-2/TRBV6-3; j_call: TRBJ2-7; cdr3_length: 13; d_call: .; clone_size: few; cdr3_aa: CASSDGLSYEQYF; cdr3_nt: TGTGCCAGCAGTGACGGACTCAGCTACGAGCAGTACTTC
v_call: TRBV9; j_call: TRBJ1-5; cdr3_length: 18; d_call: .; clone_size: .; cdr3_aa: CASSVRKQGRCCNQPQHF; cdr3_nt: TGTGCCAGCAGCGTTCGTAAACAGGGTAGGTGTTGCAATCAGCCCCAGCATTTT
v_call: TRBV5-1; j_call: TRBJ1-5; cdr3_length: 13; d_call: .; clone_size: .; cdr3_aa: CAAPQYSNQPQHF; cdr3_nt: TGCGCCGCCCCCCAGTATAGCAATCAGCCCCAGCATTTT
v_call: TRBV2; j_call: TRBJ2-7; cdr3_length: 12; d_call: .; clone_size: .; cdr3_aa: CASSERAPEQYF; cdr3_nt: TGTGCCAGCAGTGAACGGGCCCCCGAGCAGTACTTC
v_call: TRBV6-2/TRBV6-3; j_call: TRBJ2-7; cdr3_length: 15; d_call: .; clone_size: .; cdr3_aa: CASSSRGGSSYEQYF; cdr3_nt: TGTGCCAGCAGTTCCCGGGGTGGGAGCTCCTACGAGCAGTACTTC
v_call: TRBV6-5; j_call: TRBJ2-7; cdr3_length: 14; d_call: TRBD2; clone_size: .; cdr3_aa: CASSPPAGTYEQYF; cdr3_nt: TGTGCCAGCAGTCCCCCAGCGGGAACCTACGAGCAGTACTTC
v_call: TRBV12-3/TRBV12-4; j_call: TRBJ2-3; cdr3_length: 11; d_call: .; clone_size: .; cdr3_aa: CASSATPTQYF; cdr3_nt: TGTGCCAGCAGTGCAACCCCTACGCAGTATTTT
v_call: TRBV11-3; j_call: TRBJ2-3; cdr3_length: 16; d_call: TRBD1; clone_size: once; cdr3_aa: CASSLVFGQGADTQYF; cdr3_nt: TGTGCCAGCAGCTTAGTATTTGGACAGGGAGCGGATACGCAGTATTTT
v_call: TRBV28; j_call: TRBJ2-2; cdr3_length: 15; d_call: TRBD2; clone_size: once; cdr3_aa: CASTPPGPGGGELFF; cdr3_nt: TGTGCCAGCACCCCCCCGGGACCGGGGGGCGGGGAGCTGTTTTTT
v_call: TRBV30; j_call: TRBJ2-1; cdr3_length: 20; d_call: TRBD2; clone_size: .; cdr3_aa: CAWSVLFRSGRATPTNEQFF; cdr3_nt: TGTGCCTGGAGTGTACTTTTTCGTAGCGGGAGGGCAACGCCGACCAATGAGCAGTTCTTC
v_call: TRBV4-2; j_call: TRBJ1-1; cdr3_length: 13; d_call: .; clone_size: .; cdr3_aa: CASSQEQFTEAFF; cdr3_nt: TGTGCCAGCAGCCAAGAACAGTTCACTGAAGCTTTCTTT
v_call: TRBV6-7; j_call: TRBJ2-7; cdr3_length: 14; d_call: .; clone_size: once; cdr3_aa: CASTRSVWETEQYF; cdr3_nt: TGTGCCAGCACCCGATCAGTCTGGGAAACCGAGCAGTACTTC
v_call: TRBV12-2; j_call: TRBJ1-2; cdr3_length: 15; d_call: .; clone_size: .; cdr3_aa: CASRLRAGGRYGYTF; cdr3_nt: TGTGCAAGTCGCCTTAGGGCAGGGGGGAGGTATGGCTACACCTTC
v_call: TRBV6-5; j_call: TRBJ2-2; cdr3_length: 14; d_call: TRBD1; clone_size: .; cdr3_aa: CASRGQGDTGELFF; cdr3_nt: TGTGCCAGCAGAGGACAGGGTGACACCGGGGAGCTGTTTTTT
v_call: TRBV30; j_call: TRBJ2-3; cdr3_length: 15; d_call: .; clone_size: once; cdr3_aa: CACLREEWITDTQYF; cdr3_nt: TGTGCCTGTCTGAGGGAGGAGTGGATCACAGATACGCAGTATTTT
v_call: TRBV2; j_call: TRBJ1-5; cdr3_length: 13; d_call: .; clone_size: .; cdr3_aa: CASSEYGNQPQHF; cdr3_nt: TGTGCCAGCAGTGAGTACGGGAATCAGCCCCAGCATTTT
v_call: TRBV30; j_call: TRBJ1-3; cdr3_length: 14; d_call: .; clone_size: .; cdr3_aa: CAWSVPREGNTIYF; cdr3_nt: TGTGCCTGGAGTGTACCCAGGGAGGGAAACACCATATATTTT
v_call: TRBV9; j_call: TRBJ2-1; cdr3_length: 17; d_call: .; clone_size: .; cdr3_aa: CASSVGSGRIFRNEQFF; cdr3_nt: TGTGCCAGCAGCGTGGGATCGGGCAGGATTTTTCGAAATGAGCAGTTCTTC
v_call: TRBV12-3/TRBV12-4; j_call: TRBJ2-5; cdr3_length: 12; d_call: .; clone_size: .; cdr3_aa: CASSPRGETQYF; cdr3_nt: TGTGCCAGCAGTCCCCGAGGAGAGACCCAGTACTTC
v_call: TRBV10-3; j_call: TRBJ1-2; cdr3_length: 13; d_call: .; clone_size: once; cdr3_aa: CAIGRQANYGYTF; cdr3_nt: TGTGCCATCGGAAGACAGGCTAACTATGGCTACACCTTC
v_call: TRBV24-1; j_call: TRBJ2-7; cdr3_length: 15; d_call: TRBD1; clone_size: .; cdr3_aa: CATSDPRQGAYEQYF; cdr3_nt: TGTGCCACCAGTGATCCTAGACAGGGCGCCTACGAGCAGTACTTC
v_call: TRBV12-5; j_call: TRBJ1-1; cdr3_length: 14; d_call: .; clone_size: .; cdr3_aa: CASGLVQGWTEAFF; cdr3_nt: TGTGCTAGTGGTTTGGTTCAGGGATGGACTGAAGCTTTCTTT
v_call: TRBV14; j_call: TRBJ1-4; cdr3_length: 14; d_call: .; clone_size: .; cdr3_aa: CASSHRGINEKLFF; cdr3_nt: TGTGCCAGCAGCCATCGGGGCATTAATGAAAAACTGTTTTTT
v_call: TRBV27; j_call: TRBJ1-1; cdr3_length: 13; d_call: .; clone_size: .; cdr3_aa: CASSLRGLTEAFF; cdr3_nt: TGTGCCAGCAGTTTGAGGGGCCTCACTGAAGCTTTCTTT
v_call: TRBV9; j_call: TRBJ2-2; cdr3_length: 17; d_call: TRBD2; clone_size: .; cdr3_aa: CASSPLLAAENTGELFF; cdr3_nt: TGTGCCAGCAGCCCCCTACTAGCGGCGGAGAACACCGGGGAGCTGTTTTTT
v_call: TRBV24-1; j_call: TRBJ2-2; cdr3_length: 17; d_call: .; clone_size: once; cdr3_aa: CATSGLPGTSNTGELFF; cdr3_nt: TGTGCCACCAGTGGGCTTCCCGGGACATCGAACACCGGGGAGCTGTTTTTT
v_call: TRBV21-1; j_call: TRBJ2-1; cdr3_length: 15; d_call: .; clone_size: .; cdr3_aa: CASSKVCGQNLEQFF; cdr3_nt: TGTGCCAGCAGCAAAGTATGCGGACAGAACCTTGAGCAGTTCTTC